This T cell receptor (beta chain) was documented in a study of shared clonotypes between healthy human individuals. Study-level findings and limits: Generation probabilities were higher for clonotypes shared across all four sorted-subset donors than for unshared ones.

CDR1 is WNHNN, CDR2 SYGVQD, per germline (reference sequence). The CDR3 runs to 15 residues. The J segment lost 3 bases and the V segment lost 6 bases, leaving 4 bases of the junction unmatched. Sequencing was performed with immunoSEQ multiplex PCR; in TCRdb, only in-frame clones are kept and a portion is missing. Here the sample spans 550,000 to 700,000 clones, around 78% being singletons. Concerning this clone: The target antigen is unknown.

The clonotype originates from a woman in her thirties in good health. V usage is TRBV10-1 and J usage is TRBJ2-1, with TRBD2 matching 11 bases. Material for sequencing was memory CD4+ T cells sorted from blood. Subset meaning: CD45RA-negative fraction. CDR3 sequence reads: CASSYGTSGYNEQFF. CDR3 DNA: TGCGCCAGCAGCTACGGGACTAGCGGCTACAATGAGCAGTTCTTC.